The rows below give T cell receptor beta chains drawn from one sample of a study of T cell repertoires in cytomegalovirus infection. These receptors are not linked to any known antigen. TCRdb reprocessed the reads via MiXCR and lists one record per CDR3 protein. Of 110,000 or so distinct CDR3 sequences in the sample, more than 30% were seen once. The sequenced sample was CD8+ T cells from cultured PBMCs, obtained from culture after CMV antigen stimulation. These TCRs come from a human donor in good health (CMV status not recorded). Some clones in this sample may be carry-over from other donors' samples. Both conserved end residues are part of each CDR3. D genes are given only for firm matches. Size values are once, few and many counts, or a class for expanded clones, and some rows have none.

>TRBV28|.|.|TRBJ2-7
CASSLFGGTYEQYF
TGTGCCAGCAGTTTATTCGGGGGTACGTACGAGCAGTACTTC
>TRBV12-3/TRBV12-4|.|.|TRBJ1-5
CASSFLGGLGNQPQHF
TGTGCCAGCAGTTTTCTCGGGGGGCTAGGTAATCAGCCCCAGCATTTT
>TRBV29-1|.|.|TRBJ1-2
CSVEAADYGYTF
TGCAGCGTTGAAGCAGCCGACTATGGCTACACCTTC
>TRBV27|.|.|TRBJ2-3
CAISELGTSTDTQYF
TGTGCCATCTCCGAGCTGGGAACCTCCACAGATACGCAGTATTTT
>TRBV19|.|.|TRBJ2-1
CASSIDGSMWNEQFF
TGTGCCAGTAGTATAGATGGGAGTATGTGGAATGAGCAGTTCTTC
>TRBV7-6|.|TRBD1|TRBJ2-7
CASSRTGQSYEQYF
TGTGCCAGCAGCCGGACAGGGCAATCCTACGAGCAGTACTTC
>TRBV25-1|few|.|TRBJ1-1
CATIGQNTEAFF
TGTGCCACCATCGGACAGAACACTGAAGCTTTCTTT
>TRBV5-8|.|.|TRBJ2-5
CASSQGGVETQYF
TGTGCCAGCAGCCAGGGGGGCGTAGAGACCCAGTACTTC
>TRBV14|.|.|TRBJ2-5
CASSQGTTQYF
TGTGCCAGCAGCCAGGGGACGACCCAGTACTTC
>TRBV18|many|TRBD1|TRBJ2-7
CASSPRDRASYEQYF
TGTGCCAGCTCACCACGGGACAGGGCCTCCTACGAGCAGTACTTC
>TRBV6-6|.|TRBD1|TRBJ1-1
CASSPSWGQEDVFF
TGTGCCAGCAGCCCTTCCTGGGGACAGGAAGATGTTTTCTTT
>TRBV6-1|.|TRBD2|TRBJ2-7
CASNRLAGGYEQYF
TGTGCCAGCAACCGACTAGCGGGGGGTTACGAGCAGTACTTC
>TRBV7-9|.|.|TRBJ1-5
CASSSGTVNQPQHF
TGTGCCAGCAGCTCAGGGACGGTCAATCAGCCCCAGCATTTT
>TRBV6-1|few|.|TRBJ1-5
CASSEALGGQGHQPQHF
TGTGCCAGCAGTGAAGCGCTTGGTGGGCAGGGCCATCAGCCCCAGCATTTT
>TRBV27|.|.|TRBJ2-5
CASSLWFGALESQYF
TGTGCCAGCAGTTTATGGTTCGGGGCCCTAGAGTCCCAGTACTTC
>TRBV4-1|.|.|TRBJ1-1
CASSPFGGSTEAFF
TGCGCCAGCAGCCCCTTTGGGGGCTCCACTGAAGCTTTCTTT
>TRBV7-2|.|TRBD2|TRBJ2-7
CASSLISGGPGEQYF
TGTGCCAGCAGCTTAATTAGCGGGGGGCCGGGAGAGCAGTACTTC
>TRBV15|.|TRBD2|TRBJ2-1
CATSRESSGGYNEQFF
TGTGCCACCAGCAGAGAAAGTAGCGGGGGCTACAATGAGCAGTTCTTC
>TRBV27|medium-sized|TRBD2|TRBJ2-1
CASRDGTSGYNEQFF
TGTGCCAGCAGAGATGGGACTAGCGGCTACAATGAGCAGTTCTTC